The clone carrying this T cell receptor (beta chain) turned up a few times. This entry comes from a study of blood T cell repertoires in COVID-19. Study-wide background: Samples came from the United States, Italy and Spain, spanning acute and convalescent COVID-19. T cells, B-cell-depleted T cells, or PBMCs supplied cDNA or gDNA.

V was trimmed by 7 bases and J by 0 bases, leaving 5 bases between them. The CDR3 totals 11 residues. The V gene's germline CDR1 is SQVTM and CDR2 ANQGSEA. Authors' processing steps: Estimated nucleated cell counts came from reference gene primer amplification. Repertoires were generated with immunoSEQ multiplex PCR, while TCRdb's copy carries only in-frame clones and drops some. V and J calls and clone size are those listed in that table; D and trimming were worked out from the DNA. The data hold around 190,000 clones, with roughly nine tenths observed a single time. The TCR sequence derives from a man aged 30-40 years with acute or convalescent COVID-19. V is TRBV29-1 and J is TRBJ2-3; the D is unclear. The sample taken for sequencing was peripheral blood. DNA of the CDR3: TGCAGCGGCACTAGCACAGATACGCAGTATTTT. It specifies CSGTSTDTQYF.